This entry lists 20 T cell receptor beta chains sequenced from one sample in a study of early T cells in non-severe SARS-CoV-2 infection. Each CDR3 protein gets one entry after TCRdb re-called the 5' RACE reads with MiXCR. The sample shows more than 50,000 distinct CDR3 sequences, 10% to 15% of them seen only once. The sequenced sample was whole blood, obtained at baseline. The source of these receptors is an adult who was a healthcare worker with PCR-confirmed SARS-CoV-2 infection or an uninfected control (not recorded which).

The chain links TRBV6-5 to TRBJ2-3; D is ambiguous. CDR1 is MNHEY, CDR2 SVGAGI, per germline. Trimming shortened V by 2 bases and J by 0 bases, and 6 bases separated the two germline ends. CDR3 length equals 14 residues. The CDR3 DNA reads as TGTGCCAGCAGTTACGATTGGAGCACAGATACGCAGTATTTT. Residues: CASSYDWSTDTQYF.

Concerning this clonotype itself: Because it lacks the conserved phenylalanine or tryptophan at the end, this CDR3 is likely a read error. The DNA is omitted, as the CDR3 cannot be located on it reliably, and the CDR3 follows TCRdb's listing. The CDR3 loop is CASSLCTPVP. The rearrangement joins TRBV28 to TRBJ2-7. Per germline, CDR1 MDHEN and CDR2 SYDVKM. From its first to its last residue, the CDR3 has 10 amino acids.

Details on this clonotype: Just one base apart from a much larger clone, this may be a read error. The chain links TRBV7-2 to TRBJ2-1; D is uncertain. This CDR3 spans 12 amino acids. Germline V gives CDR1 SGHTA, CDR2 FQGNSA. The V end lost 1 base, the J end lost 6 bases, and 4 bases lay between the germline ends. The CDR3 nucleotides read TGTGCCAGCAGCTTAGACCGCAATGAGCAGTTCTTC. Amino acids: CASSLDRNEQFF.

The chain is built from TRBV10-3 and TRBJ1-5, with 7 bases fitting TRBD1. Germline assignment: CDR1 ENHRY and CDR2 SYGVKD. Unmatched junction bases numbered 10, after V lost 8 bases and J lost 6 bases. The CDR3 is 14 residues long. CDR3 DNA: TGTGCCATCGGAACCCGGACAGGTTCTCAGCCCCAGCATTTT. It yields the protein CAIGTRTGSQPQHF.

This clonotype was seen a handful of times. This chain joins TRBV29-1 and TRBJ1-1; a possible D gene is TRBD1 (6 bases). The CDR3 is 12 amino acids. Germline V gene lookup returns CDR1 SQVTM and CDR2 ANQGSEA. Trimming removed 6 bases from V and 0 bases from J, with 8 bases in between. CDR3 amino acids: CSVTGVNTEAFF. The CDR3 region has the DNA TGCAGCGTGACAGGAGTGAACACTGAAGCTTTCTTT.

The rearrangement uses TRBV4-2 and TRBJ1-5; maybe TRBD1 (5 bases). The CDR3 length is 13 residues. V shed 1 base and J shed 5 bases, with 6 bases lying between them. Per the germline V gene, CDR1 is LGHNA and CDR2 is YNFKEQ. The CDR3 spells CASSQVGDQPQHF. The CDR3 DNA follows: TGTGCCAGCAGCCAAGTGGGGGATCAGCCCCAGCATTTT.

This clonotype was recorded a few times. J is TRBJ2-1 and V is TRBV11-2; D possibly corresponds to TRBD2 (6 bases). Germline V gene lookup returns CDR1 SGHAT and CDR2 FQNNGV. The CDR3 is made up of 12 amino acids. V lost 4 bases, J lost 14 bases, and 15 bases lay in between. CDR3 nucleotides: TGTGCCAGCAGCTCCTTGGCCCCGGGGGAGTTCTTC. As protein: CASSSLAPGEFF.

The CDR3 DNA reads TGTGCCAGCAGGAGACAGGGCCGTAATGAAAAACTGTTTTTT. Amino acids: CASRRQGRNEKLFF. The V gene is TRBV7-2, the J gene TRBJ1-4; 7 bases match TRBD1. CDR1 and CDR2 (germline): SGHTA, FQGNSA. The CDR3 is 14 residues long. V lost 6 bases and J lost 4; bases outside the gene matches: 5.

This clonotype was seen ten or more times. This chain links TRBV5-6 with TRBJ2-3; D might be TRBD1 (6 bases). CDR3 length: 12 residues. Germline assignment: CDR1 SGHDT and CDR2 YYEEEE. V lost 4 bases and J lost 11, with 14 bases in between. The CDR3 bases are TGTGCCAGCAGCCCCGGGACACTCAAGCAGTATTTT. Translation: CASSPGTLKQYF. The entire variable domain, with the rest obtained from reference TRBV5-6 and TRBJ2-3, is as follows: DAGVTQSPTHLIKTRGQQVTLRCSPKSGHDTVSWYQQALGQGPQFIFQYYEEEERQRGNFPDRFSGHQFPNYSSELNVNALLLGDSALYLCASSPGTLKQYFGPGTRLTVL.

The V call is TRBV12-5, the J call TRBJ2-3, with D possibly TRBD2 on 5 matching bases. This CDR3 has 14 amino acids. The V gene's germline CDR1 is LGHNT and CDR2 FRNRAP. The CDR3 spells CATTLALSTDTQYF. The CDR3 bases are TGTGCCACCACATTAGCGCTCAGCACAGATACGCAGTATTTT.

This clonotype was detected ten times or more. The chain employs TRBV11-2 and TRBJ1-2; possible D gene TRBD1, 6 bases. Trimming left V 3 bases short and J 5 bases short, with 13 bases between. Germline CDR1 SGHAT, CDR2 FQNNGV. The CDR3 has 14 amino acids. This CDR3 is CASSLAGAGYGYTF. CDR3 nucleotide sequence: TGTGCCAGCAGCTTGGCAGGGGCGGGGTATGGCTACACCTTC.

This clonotype came up a few times. The chain recombines TRBV7-3 with TRBJ2-3, with D unclear. This CDR3 spans 18 amino acids. CDR1 SGHTA and CDR2 FQGTGA come from the germline V gene. V was shortened by 4 bases and J by 7 bases, with 27 bases between the two germline ends. The CDR3 DNA is TGTGCCAGCAGCTCATTCGGCGGCGGTAGTACCACCGCATATACGCAGTATTTT. This encodes CASSSFGGGSTTAYTQYF.

This clonotype was counted between two and nine times. The chain is built from TRBV7-2 and TRBJ2-7; D could derive from TRBD1 or TRBD2 (5 bases each). The CDR3 length is 15 residues. The V end was cut by 5 bases, the J end by 7 bases, with 21 bases between. The V gene's germline CDR1 is SGHTA and CDR2 FQGNSA. The CDR3 nucleotides read TGTGCCAGCAGCACCGACAGCGGCCCCTCGAGGGAGCAGTACTTC. Its protein is CASSTDSGPSREQYF.

This clonotype occurred many times. V gene TRBV2 combines with J gene TRBJ2-3; TRBD1 matches 7 bases. CDR3 size: 12 residues. Germline V lookup: CDR1 SNHLY, CDR2 FYNNEI. The J segment lost 4 bases and the V segment lost 9 bases, leaving 4 bases of the junction unmatched. The CDR3 DNA sequence: TGTGCCAGTATCCAGGGGGCAGATACGCAGTATTTT. As protein: CASIQGADTQYF.

V gene TRBV6-4 combines with J gene TRBJ1-1; no reliable D call. The CDR3 loop spans 14 amino acids. CDR1 is MRHNA, CDR2 SNTAGT, per germline. V was pared by 3 bases and J by 5 bases, with 13 bases between. Written as DNA, the CDR3 is TGTGCCAGCAGTGAAAAGGGCTCGGGGACTGAAGCTTTCTTT. As protein: CASSEKGSGTEAFF.

This clonotype was detected a few times. The CDR3 loop reads CASSLAGGGNQPQHF. The CDR3 bases are TGTGCCAGCAGCCTAGCAGGGGGCGGCAATCAGCCCCAGCATTTT. The V and J genes are TRBV6-6 and TRBJ1-5; 8 bases agree with TRBD1. Trimming cost V 6 bases and J 2 bases; bases outside gene matches: 6. This CDR3 comprises 15 residues. Germline CDR1 is MNHNY and CDR2 is SVGAGI (reference sequence).

This clonotype appeared many times. CDR3 region: CASSLGSSQYF. For the CDR3, the DNA is TGTGCCAGCAGTTTAGGTAGTTCCCAGTACTTC. The chain recombines TRBV28 with TRBJ2-5; no reliable D call. V lost 2 bases to trimming and J lost 9 bases, with 7 bases between them. Germline V gives CDR1 MDHEN, CDR2 SYDVKM. The CDR3 length is 11 residues.

This clonotype was found a few times. V is TRBV2 and J is TRBJ2-7; tentative D call: TRBD2 (5 bases). V gave up 6 bases and J gave up 3 bases, with 9 bases separating them. Germline V gives CDR1 SNHLY, CDR2 FYNNEI. The CDR3 has 12 residues. In nucleotides, the CDR3 is TGTGCCAGCAGGGAGAGGGACTACGAGCAGTACTTC. Its protein is CASRERDYEQYF.

This clonotype was counted ten times or more. The rearrangement joins TRBV19 to TRBJ2-7; no firm D call. Germline V gene data show CDR1 as LNHDA and CDR2 as SQIVND (reference sequence). Trimming cost V 5 bases and J 3 bases, with 14 bases left between them. The CDR3 loop spans 14 amino acids. CDR3 nucleotide sequence: TGTGCCAGTAGTCTCTACTACCCGAACTACGAGCAGTACTTC. Translating gives CASSLYYPNYEQYF.

This clonotype occurred a few times. This chain connects TRBV7-2 to TRBJ1-5, with a possible D match to TRBD1 (5 bases). Looked up from germline, CDR1 is SGHTA and CDR2 is FQGNSA. V dropped 9 bases and J dropped 4 bases, with 16 bases sitting between them. The CDR3 spans 14 residues. DNA for the CDR3: TGTGCCAGTACCCCGGGACCCGCTAATCAGCCCCAGCATTTT. The encoded protein is CASTPGPANQPQHF. The entire variable domain, with the rest obtained from reference TRBV7-2 and TRBJ1-5, is as follows: GAGVSQSPSNKVTEKGKDVELRCDPISGHTALYWYRQSLGQGLEFLIYFQGNSAPDKSGLPSDRFSAERTGGSVSTLTIQRTQQEDSAVYLCASTPGPANQPQHFGDGTRLSIL.